These 18 T cell receptor beta chains originate from one sample sequenced in a study of shared clonotypes between healthy human individuals (dated by TCRdb to the early 2020s). Receptors were amplified or captured by the immunoSEQ multiplex PCR assay. This is the immuneACCESS table as TCRdb keeps it, with only in-frame sequences that have V and J called. A part of the clones is gone; compared with another copy, unresolved V genes explain less than half, and the rest is unexplained. Counted in this sample were more than 2 million clones; over 85% of them appeared once. The ten largest account for 0.13% of the sample. The sequenced sample consisted of naive CD4+ T cells sorted from blood. The cell subset or site label, as the study defines it: CD45RA+ positively selected. Receptors were obtained from a man aged 18-30 years in good health.

This rearrangement joins TRBV18 to TRBJ1-1, with TRBD1 matching 9 bases. CDR3 length equals 14 residues. The junction had 2 bases not matched to a gene; V was cut back by 0 bases and J by 6 bases. Germline CDR1 reads KGHSH; CDR2 reads LQKENI. The CDR3, as DNA: TGTGCCAGCTCACCACCGGGACAGGGATCTGAAGCTTTCTTT. It encodes CASSPPGQGSEAFF.

The CDR3 loop is CASSPGDGPYEQYF. The CDR3 DNA follows: TGTGCCAGCTCACCGGGTGACGGACCCTACGAGCAGTACTTC. The rearrangement uses TRBV18 and TRBJ2-7; D call uncertain. Germline CDR1 KGHSH, CDR2 LQKENI. Trimming stripped 3 bases from V and 2 bases from J, with 11 bases between. This CDR3 is built from 14 residues.

J is TRBJ2-1 and V is TRBV4-1, with D perhaps TRBD2 (5 bases). This CDR3 spans 16 amino acids. Germline V CDR1 and CDR2: MGHRA, YSYEKL. Trimming took off 2 bases at V and 0 bases at J, with 11 bases between the two ends. CDR3 residues: CASSQIASISYNEQFF. In nucleotides, the CDR3 is TGCGCCAGCAGCCAAATCGCTAGCATCTCCTACAATGAGCAGTTCTTC.

The chain links TRBV14 to TRBJ2-7; D gene uncertain. Trimming took off 4 bases at V and 3 bases at J, with 10 bases between the two ends. The germline V gene encodes CDR1 SGHDN and CDR2 FVKESK. The CDR3 runs to 13 residues. The CDR3 here is CASSPRVYYEQYF. In DNA form, the CDR3 reads TGTGCCAGCAGCCCCCGGGTCTACTACGAGCAGTACTTC.

V usage is TRBV7-9 and J usage is TRBJ1-2; D unresolved. The CDR3 loop spans 15 amino acids. Germline CDR1 and CDR2: SEHNR and FQNEAQ (reference sequence). Trimming left V 2 bases short and J 1 base short, with 11 bases between. The CDR3, as DNA: TGTGCCAGCAGCTTACGTTCGCAGGTTAACTATGGCTACACCTTC. This gives the protein CASSLRSQVNYGYTF.

The chain carries TRBV7-2 and TRBJ2-5; the D call may be TRBD1 or TRBD2 (5 bases each). The germline V gene has CDR1 SGHTA and CDR2 FQGNSA. CDR3 length: 14 residues. Trimming took 3 bases from V and 1 from J, leaving 9 bases between them. DNA of the CDR3: TGTGCCAGCAGCTTTCCGGGGCGCCAAGAGACCCAGTACTTC. It is translated as CASSFPGRQETQYF.

The gene calls are TRBV5-6 and TRBJ2-1, with D possibly being TRBD1 (6 bases). Germline CDR1 SGHDT, CDR2 YYEEEE. The CDR3 consists of 12 residues. The V end lost 4 bases, the J end lost 9 bases, and 11 bases lay between the germline ends. In nucleotides, the CDR3 is TGTGCCAGCAGCCTGACAGGTACTGAGCAGTTCTTC. Translating gives CASSLTGTEQFF.

The chain joins TRBV11-2 to TRBJ2-3; TRBD2 matches at 8 bases. The CDR3 length is 15 residues. CDR1 is SGHAT, CDR2 FQNNGV, per germline. V was pared by 0 bases and J by 4 bases, with 3 bases of the junction left unmatched. The CDR3 spells CASSLDGRASDTQYF. In DNA, the CDR3 is TGTGCCAGCAGCTTAGACGGGAGGGCCTCAGATACGCAGTATTTT.

V is TRBV2 and J is TRBJ1-6, with TRBD1 identical over 7 bases. The CDR3 runs to 16 residues. Germline V gene lookup returns CDR1 SNHLY and CDR2 FYNNEI. V trimming: 2 bases; J trimming: 5 bases; junction bases outside the gene matches: 6. The CDR3 reads CASSEQGGKNNSPLHF. In DNA form, the CDR3 reads TGTGCCAGCAGTGAACAGGGGGGAAAAAATAATTCACCCCTCCACTTT.

The chain links TRBV30 to TRBJ2-5; D unresolved. V was shortened by 3 bases and J by 2 bases, with 7 bases between the two germline ends. CDR1 GTSNPN and CDR2 SVGIG come from the germline V gene (reference sequence). The CDR3 contains 12 residues. The CDR3 loop is CAWRKGQETQYF. The CDR3 coding sequence is TGTGCCTGGAGAAAGGGACAAGAGACCCAGTACTTC.

The chain recombines TRBV27 with TRBJ2-7; 9 bases map to TRBD2. CDR3 size: 17 residues. V lost 3 bases and J lost 0; bases outside the gene matches: 9. Germline loops: CDR1 MNHEY, CDR2 SMNVEV (reference sequence). The CDR3: CASSFPRREGNSYEQYF. The CDR3, as DNA: TGTGCCAGCAGTTTCCCCAGGCGGGAGGGAAACTCCTACGAGCAGTACTTC.

This chain links TRBV18 with TRBJ1-2, with D unresolved. In germline, CDR1 is KGHSH, CDR2 LQKENI. The CDR3 is 13 amino acids. V was shortened by 2 bases and J by 2 bases, with 6 bases between the two germline ends. The CDR3 nucleotides read TGTGCCAGCTCACCAGCGAGGAACTATGGCTACACCTTC. This codes for CASSPARNYGYTF.

The chain recombines TRBV7-2 with TRBJ2-1; TRBD2 agrees at 8 bases. Germline values: CDR1 SGHTA, CDR2 FQGNSA. V gave up 5 bases and J gave up 7 bases; unmatched junction bases: 7. CDR3 size: 14 residues. This CDR3 is CASSRRGGRNEQFF. The CDR3 DNA reads TGTGCCAGCAGCCGACGGGGGGGCCGGAATGAGCAGTTCTTC.

This clone came up once. The chain uses TRBV7-9 and TRBJ2-1, with 7 nucleotides matching TRBD2. Germline CDR1 reads SEHNR; CDR2 reads FQNEAQ (reference sequence). The CDR3 covers 14 residues. Trimming took 5 bases from V and 7 from J; bases not matched to a gene: 8. The CDR3 DNA follows: TGTGCCAGCAGCCCCGGGACTACCCAGAATGAGCAGTTCTTC. It translates to CASSPGTTQNEQFF.

This clone was seen just once. The chain recombines TRBV6-5 with TRBJ2-5; 10 bases are shared with TRBD1. Germline assignment: CDR1 MNHEY and CDR2 SVGAGI. This CDR3 has 15 amino acids. The J segment lost 5 bases and the V segment lost 6 bases, leaving 9 bases of the junction unmatched. CDR3 protein: CASSPGTGVAETQYF. CDR3 nucleotides: TGTGCCAGCAGCCCCGGGACAGGGGTTGCGGAGACCCAGTACTTC.

This sequence joins TRBV7-2 and TRBJ1-5; no clear D. Per the germline V gene, CDR1 is SGHTA and CDR2 is FQGNSA. V gave up 6 bases and J gave up 3 bases, with 15 bases separating them. The CDR3 totals 15 residues. The CDR3 region has the DNA TGTGCCAGCAGTCCAACGGACGGTTCCAATCAGCCCCAGCATTTT. Protein sequence: CASSPTDGSNQPQHF.

J is TRBJ2-7 and V is TRBV5-1; D might be TRBD1 or TRBD2, each matching 6 bases. This CDR3 has 15 residues. The V end was cut by 4 bases, the J end by 3 bases, with 17 bases between. The germline V gene has CDR1 SGHRS and CDR2 YFSETQ. The CDR3 sequence: CASSPPLGGNYEQYF. DNA of the CDR3: TGCGCCAGCAGCCCTCCCCTCGGGGGCAACTACGAGCAGTACTTC.

This rearrangement joins TRBV4-1 to TRBJ1-5; D remains ambiguous. This CDR3 is 14 amino acids long. V was clipped by 0 bases and J by 4 bases, with 7 bases between them. In germline, CDR1 is MGHRA, CDR2 YSYEKL. The CDR3 DNA follows: TGCGCCAGCAGCCAAGAAATCGGAAATCAGCCCCAGCATTTT. This translates into CASSQEIGNQPQHF.